This T cell receptor beta chain was found in a study of cytomegalovirus exposure and HLA in healthy donors. Study-wide findings and caveats: The classifier was said to identify cytomegalovirus status with high specificity and sensitivity. Associated with cytomegalovirus, according to the listing, were some 180 TCR beta chains.

60 Vbeta and 13 Jbeta primers were used in PCR. In the study's own analysis: As a later analysis found, there were tens of millions of unique TCR beta chains, of which approximately 10 million were shared. Profiling relied on immunoSEQ multiplex PCR, and the TCRdb table lists in-frame clones only, not all of them. V, J and clone size reflect that table, while D and trimming were determined from the DNA. This sample carries approximately 240,000 clones, about 80% of them seen once, and the ten largest clones take around 0.57%. This clone was seen just once. Its specificity is unknown. The CDR3 totals 15 residues. Germline lookup yields CDR1 SGHNT and CDR2 YYREEE (reference sequence). V was pared by 4 bases and J by 3 bases, with 6 bases of the junction left unmatched.

Material: PBMCs. The chain links TRBV5-4 to TRBJ2-3; 9 bases map to TRBD2. The clonotype originates from a middle-aged woman in good health and CMV-seronegative. This CDR3 is CASSPRGGPTDTQYF. The CDR3 DNA reads as TGTGCCAGCAGCCCGCGGGGGGGGCCGACAGATACGCAGTATTTT.